This T cell receptor (beta chain) comes out of a study of blood T cell repertoires in COVID-19. Germline CDR1 and CDR2: LGHDT and YNNKEL (reference sequence). After removal of 4 bases from V and 6 bases from J, the junction contained 9 bases not matched to a gene. The CDR3 runs 16 residues. As processed by the authors: Reference gene primer amplification gave nucleated cell count estimates. Profiled with immunoSEQ multiplex PCR; TCRdb holds only in-frame clones, not every one. V, J and clone size were drawn from that table, and D and trimming were deduced from the DNA. The table includes 70,000 to 85,000 clones, roughly four fifths detected once.

The TCR sequence derives from a man aged 55 to 69 with acute or convalescent COVID-19. The chain joins TRBV3-1 (or the pseudogene TRBV3-2) to TRBJ1-6; 7 bases agree with TRBD1. Sequenced input: peripheral blood. The CDR3 is CASSLRTGTANSPLHF. CDR3 nucleotides: TGTGCCAGCAGCCTCCGAACCGGGACAGCTAATTCACCCCTCCACTTT.